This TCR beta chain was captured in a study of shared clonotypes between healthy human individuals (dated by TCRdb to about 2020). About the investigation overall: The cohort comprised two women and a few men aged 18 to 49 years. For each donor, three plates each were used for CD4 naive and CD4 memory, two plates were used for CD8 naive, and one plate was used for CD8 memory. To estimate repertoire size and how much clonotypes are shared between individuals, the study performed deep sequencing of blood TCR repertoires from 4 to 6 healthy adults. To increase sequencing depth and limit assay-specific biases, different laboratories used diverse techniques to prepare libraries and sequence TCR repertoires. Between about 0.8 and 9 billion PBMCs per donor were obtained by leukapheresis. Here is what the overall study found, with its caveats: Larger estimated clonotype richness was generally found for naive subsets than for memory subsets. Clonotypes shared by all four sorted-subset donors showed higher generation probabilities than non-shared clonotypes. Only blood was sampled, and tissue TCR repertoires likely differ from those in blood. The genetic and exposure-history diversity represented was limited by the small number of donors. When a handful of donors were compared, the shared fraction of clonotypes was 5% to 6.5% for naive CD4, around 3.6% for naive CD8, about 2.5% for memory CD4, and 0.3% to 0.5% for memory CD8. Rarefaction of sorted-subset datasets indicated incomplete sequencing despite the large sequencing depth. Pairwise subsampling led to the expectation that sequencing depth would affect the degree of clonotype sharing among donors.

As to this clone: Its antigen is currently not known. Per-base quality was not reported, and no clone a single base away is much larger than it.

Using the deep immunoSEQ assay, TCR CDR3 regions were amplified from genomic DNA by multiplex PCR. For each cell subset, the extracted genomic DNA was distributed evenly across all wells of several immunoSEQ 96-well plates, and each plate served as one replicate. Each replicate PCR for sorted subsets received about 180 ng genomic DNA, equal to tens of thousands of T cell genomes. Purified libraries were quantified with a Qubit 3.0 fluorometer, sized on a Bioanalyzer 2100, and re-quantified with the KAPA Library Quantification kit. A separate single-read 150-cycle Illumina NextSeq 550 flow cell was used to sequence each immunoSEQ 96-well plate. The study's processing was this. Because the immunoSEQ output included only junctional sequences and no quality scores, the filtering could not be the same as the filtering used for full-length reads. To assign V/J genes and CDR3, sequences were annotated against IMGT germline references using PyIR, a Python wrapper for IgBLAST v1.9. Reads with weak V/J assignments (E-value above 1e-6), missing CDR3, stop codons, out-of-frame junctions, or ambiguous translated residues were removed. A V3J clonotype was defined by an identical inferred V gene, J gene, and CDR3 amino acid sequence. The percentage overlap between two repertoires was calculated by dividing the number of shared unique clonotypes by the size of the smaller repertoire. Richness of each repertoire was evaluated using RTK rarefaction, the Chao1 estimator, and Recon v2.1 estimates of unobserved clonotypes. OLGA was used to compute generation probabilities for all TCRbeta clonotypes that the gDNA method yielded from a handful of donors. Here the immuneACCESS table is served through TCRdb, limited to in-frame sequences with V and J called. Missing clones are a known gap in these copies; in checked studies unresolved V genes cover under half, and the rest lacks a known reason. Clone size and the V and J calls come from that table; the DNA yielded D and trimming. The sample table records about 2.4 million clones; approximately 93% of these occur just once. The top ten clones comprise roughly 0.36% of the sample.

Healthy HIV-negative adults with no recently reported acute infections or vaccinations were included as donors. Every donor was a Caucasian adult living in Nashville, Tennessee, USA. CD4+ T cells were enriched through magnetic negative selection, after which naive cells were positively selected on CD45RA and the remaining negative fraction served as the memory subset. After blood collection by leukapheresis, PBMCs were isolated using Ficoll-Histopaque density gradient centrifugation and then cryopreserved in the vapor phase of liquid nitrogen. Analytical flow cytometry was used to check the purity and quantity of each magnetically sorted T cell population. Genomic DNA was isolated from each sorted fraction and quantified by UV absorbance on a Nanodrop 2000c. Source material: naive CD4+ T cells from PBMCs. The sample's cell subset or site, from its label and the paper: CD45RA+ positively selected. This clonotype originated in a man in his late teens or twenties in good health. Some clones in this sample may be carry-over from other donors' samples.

The CDR3 corresponds to CASRPLGLAGVGNEQFF. The DNA reads as follows: TGTGCCAGCCGACCCCTAGGACTAGCGGGAGTGGGGAATGAGCAGTTCTTC. The chain is made from TRBV27 and TRBJ2-1; 13 bases in the middle match TRBD2. Looking up the germline V gene (reference sequence) yields CDR1 MNHEY and CDR2 SMNVEV. The CDR3 numbers 17 residues from cysteine through phenylalanine. Only the CDR3 DNA is retained, 51 bases long and in frame from the first base. Germline trimming: 8 bases from V, 7 bases from J; junction bases outside gene matches: 14.